This record concerns one T cell receptor beta chain sequence. This sample stems from a study of PD-L1 blockade in urothelial cancer. Sequenced by immunoSEQ multiplex PCR; TCRdb stores in-frame clones only, minus some. This sample has approximately 79,000 clones; 91% occur once, and the top ten carry roughly 0.87%. Germline CDR1 and CDR2: SQVTM and ANQGSEA. V lost 6 bases to trimming and J lost 5 bases, with 19 bases between them. CDR3 length equals 15 residues. The time point was: peripheral blood 6 weeks after treatment start. The clonotype originates from a woman aged 80 or over with urothelial cancer. The sample in question was PBMCs, obtained around atezolizumab (anti-PD-L1) treatment. V usage is TRBV29-1 and J usage is TRBJ2-2, with D perhaps matching TRBD2 (7 bases). CDR3 residues: CSVAAGGAYTGELFF. The CDR3 DNA follows: TGCAGCGTCGCGGCTGGGGGGGCGTATACCGGGGAGCTGTTTTTT.